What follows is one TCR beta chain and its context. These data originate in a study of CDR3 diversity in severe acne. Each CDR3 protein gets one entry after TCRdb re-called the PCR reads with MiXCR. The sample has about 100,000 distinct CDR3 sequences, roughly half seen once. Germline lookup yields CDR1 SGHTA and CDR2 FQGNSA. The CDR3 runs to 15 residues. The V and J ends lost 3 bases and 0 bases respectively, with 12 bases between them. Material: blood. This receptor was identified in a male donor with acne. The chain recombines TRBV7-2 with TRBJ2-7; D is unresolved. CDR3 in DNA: TGTGCCAGCAGCTTTTCAAGCGAGAGCTCCTACGAGCAGTACTTC. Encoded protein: CASSFSSESSYEQYF.